The 24 T cell receptor beta chains below come from one sample, sequenced in a study of T cell responses to AZD1222 COVID-19 vaccine. Measured with immunoSEQ multiplex PCR; TCRdb has only the in-frame clones, and not every one. The table records around 140,000 clones, around 90% of them present only once. The starting material was peripheral blood, obtained 28 days after the second AZD1222 dose. Source of these receptors: an adult who received the AZD1222 COVID-19 vaccine.

DNA of the CDR3: TGTGCCAGCAGAAAAGGGCAGGGCAGGGAGACCCAGTACTTC. Its translation is CASRKGQGRETQYF. V and J are TRBV21-1 and TRBJ2-5; TRBD1 is taken as the D call from the table, unchecked against the DNA. TRBV21-1 is labeled a pseudogene. The CDR3 contains 14 residues.

The chain employs TRBV6-2 or TRBV6-3 and TRBJ1-5; 9 nucleotides line up with TRBD1. The V and J ends lost 5 bases and 6 bases, in that order; junction bases with no gene match: 5. The CDR3 has 14 amino acids. CDR1 and CDR2 from the germline V gene are MNHEY and SVGEGT. The CDR3 DNA sequence: TGTGCCAGCAGTCAACAGGGGGCCGGTCAGCCCCAGCATTTT. Residues: CASSQQGAGQPQHF.

This clone was recorded once. J is TRBJ2-1 and V is TRBV6-5, with a weak D call TRBD2 (5 bases). CDR3 length: 14 amino acids. V was clipped by 6 bases and J by 5 bases, with 14 bases between them. CDR1 and CDR2 (germline): MNHEY, SVGAGI. The CDR3 here is CASRDPDYHNEQFF. The CDR3 coding sequence is TGTGCCAGCAGGGACCCTGACTACCACAATGAGCAGTTCTTC.

The chain is built from TRBV7-9 and TRBJ2-3, with D possibly being TRBD1 (7 bases). The V end lost 3 bases, the J end lost 9 bases, and 25 bases lay between the germline ends. CDR1 SEHNR and CDR2 FQNEAQ come from the germline V gene (reference sequence). This CDR3 has 17 residues. The CDR3, as DNA: TGTGCCAGCAGCTTTACGGGACTCCTCCTTCAGGGGGTCACGCAGTATTTT. It encodes CASSFTGLLLQGVTQYF.

V is TRBV15 and J is TRBJ2-7; no definite D call. This CDR3 has 16 amino acids. CDR1 and CDR2 (germline): LNHNV, YYDKDF (reference sequence). Between the trimmed V and J ends, which lost 1 base and 4 bases, there was a span of 17 bases. CDR3 in DNA: TGTGCCACCAGCAGAGGGGCAACCGCAGGACGTTACGAGCAGTACTTC. Encoded protein: CATSRGATAGRYEQYF. The whole variable domain, filled in from reference TRBV15 and TRBJ2-7, reads DAMVIQNPRYQVTQFGKPVTLSCSQTLNHNVMYWYQQKSSQAPKLLFHYYDKDFNNEADTPDNFQSRRPNTSFCFLDIRSPGLGDTAMYLCATSRGATAGRYEQYFGPGTRLTVT.

The chain joins TRBV5-1 to TRBJ1-1; TRBD1 aligns across 8 bases. The CDR3 consists of 15 residues. In germline, CDR1 is SGHRS, CDR2 YFSETQ. V gave up 0 bases and J gave up 1 base; unmatched junction bases: 2. The CDR3 is CASSLETGANTEAFF. CDR3 nucleotides: TGCGCCAGCAGCTTGGAGACAGGGGCGAACACTGAAGCTTTCTTT.

This chain links TRBV4-3 with TRBJ2-7; D call uncertain. V was shortened by 0 bases and J by 2 bases, with 11 bases between the two germline ends. CDR1 and CDR2 from the germline V gene are LGHNA and YSLEER. The CDR3 loop spans 15 amino acids. The CDR3 is CASSQDRWATYEQYF. CDR3 bases: TGCGCCAGCAGCCAAGACAGGTGGGCCACCTACGAGCAGTACTTC.

The chain links TRBV7-7 to TRBJ2-5; D ambiguous. V lost 5 bases, J lost 1 base, and 11 bases lay in between. The CDR3 length is 14 residues. Germline V gene data show CDR1 as SSHAT and CDR2 as FNYEAQ (reference sequence). CDR3 sequence reads: CASSEYGPQETQYF. The CDR3, as DNA: TGTGCCAGCAGCGAGTATGGGCCCCAAGAGACCCAGTACTTC. Full variable domain (missing parts from reference TRBV7-7 and TRBJ2-5): GAGVSQSPRYKVTKRGQDVTLRCDPISSHATLYWYQQALGQGPEFLTYFNYEAQPDKSGLPSDRFSAERPEGSISTLTIQRTEQRDSAMYRCASSEYGPQETQYFGPGTRLLVL.

The rearrangement uses TRBV4-1 and TRBJ1-6, with D perhaps TRBD1 (5 bases). Germline values: CDR1 MGHRA, CDR2 YSYEKL. Trimming pared 1 base from V and 2 bases from J, leaving 6 bases between. The CDR3 totals 15 residues. CDR3 bases: TGCGCCAGCAGCCAAGGGGGGGCCTATAATTCACCCCTCCACTTT. This translates into CASSQGGAYNSPLHF.

The gene calls are TRBV5-1 and TRBJ1-1, with D perhaps matching TRBD1 (5 bases). The germline V gene encodes CDR1 SGHRS and CDR2 YFSETQ. This CDR3 has 12 residues. V lost 3 bases to trimming and J lost 7 bases, with 10 bases between them. The CDR3 DNA sequence: TGCGCCAGCAGCTGGGGGGATGTTGAAGCTTTCTTT. This sequence encodes CASSWGDVEAFF.

The V and J genes are TRBV7-9 and TRBJ2-4; 7 bases fit TRBD1. Germline CDR1 and CDR2: SEHNR and FQNEAQ (reference sequence). Trimming took 7 bases from V and 0 from J; bases not matched to a gene: 12. CDR3 length: 17 amino acids. Here the CDR3 reads CASTMPDRAKAKNIQYF. The CDR3 nucleotides read TGTGCCAGCACAATGCCTGACAGGGCCAAAGCCAAAAACATTCAGTACTTC.

The J gene is TRBJ1-3, the V gene TRBV3-1 (or the pseudogene TRBV3-2), with no clear D. The ends were cut back, 4 bases at V and 0 bases at J, with 7 bases in the middle. Germline V gene sequence: CDR1 LGHDT, CDR2 YNNKEL (reference sequence). The CDR3 spans 14 residues. The CDR3 bases are TGTGCCAGCAGCCCCACAGTCTCTGGAAACACCATATATTTT. It yields the protein CASSPTVSGNTIYF.

This rearrangement joins TRBV18 to TRBJ1-5; D is unresolved. Germline CDR1 and CDR2: KGHSH and LQKENI. V gave up 6 bases and J gave up 9 bases, with 18 bases separating them. CDR3 length equals 14 residues. CDR3 residues: CASSGRPGKGPQHF. The CDR3 nucleotides read TGTGCCAGCTCCGGGAGGCCCGGAAAGGGGCCCCAGCATTTT.

The chain has TRBV2 and TRBJ2-1, with 13 bases that match TRBD2. The J segment lost 6 bases and the V segment lost 6 bases, leaving 5 bases of the junction unmatched. The CDR3 totals 15 residues. Germline values: CDR1 SNHLY, CDR2 FYNNEI. The CDR3 DNA reads as TGTGCCAGCAGCCTACTAGCGGGGGGGTCCAATGAGCAGTTCTTC. As protein: CASSLLAGGSNEQFF.

The rearrangement joins TRBV11-2 to TRBJ2-7; 10 positions agree with TRBD1. CDR3 size: 14 residues. J lost 2 bases, V lost 6 bases, and 4 bases had no gene match. Germline CDR1 is SGHAT and CDR2 is FQNNGV. This CDR3 reads CASSQGTGAYEQYF. The CDR3, as DNA: TGTGCCAGCAGTCAGGGGACAGGGGCCTACGAGCAGTACTTC.

The rearrangement links TRBV5-6 to TRBJ1-5; D unresolved. The V end was cut by 4 bases, the J end by 2 bases, with 13 bases between. CDR3 size: 15 residues. CDR1 and CDR2 from the germline V gene are SGHDT and YYEEEE. The CDR3 protein is CASSLRVRGNQPQHF. CDR3 DNA: TGTGCCAGCAGCCTCCGGGTGCGGGGCAATCAGCCCCAGCATTTT.

The CDR3 coding sequence is TGTGCCAGCAGTGATAATCGAGGGAATGGCTACACCTTC. It specifies CASSDNRGNGYTF. The V gene is TRBV2, the J gene TRBJ1-2; D gene uncertain. Trimming left V 3 bases short and J 6 bases short, with 11 bases between. Germline CDR1 and CDR2: SNHLY and FYNNEI. CDR3 length: 13 residues.

The chain has TRBV5-5 and TRBJ1-1; tentative D call: TRBD1 (5 bases). Looked up from germline, CDR1 is SGHKS and CDR2 is YYEKEE (reference sequence). The CDR3 sequence is 15 residues long. The V and J ends lost 4 bases and 9 bases respectively, with 22 bases between them. The CDR3 nucleotides read TGTGCCAGCAGCATACTCTCCGGGACCGCCGCTAAAGCTTTCTTT. Translating it yields CASSILSGTAAKAFF. Full variable domain (missing parts from reference TRBV5-5 and TRBJ1-1): DAGVTQSPTHLIKTRGQQVTLRCSPISGHKSVSWYQQVLGQGPQFIFQYYEKEERGRGNFPDRFSARQFPNYSSELNVNALLLGDSALYLCASSILSGTAAKAFFGQGTRLTVV.

This clone was seen just once. The chain uses TRBV6-5 and TRBJ2-7; D may be TRBD1 (6 bases). V lost 2 bases and J lost 5, with 13 bases in between. CDR1 MNHEY and CDR2 SVGAGI come from the germline V gene. This CDR3 is 14 amino acids long. Here the CDR3 reads CASSYPGADDEQYF. CDR3 DNA sequence: TGTGCCAGCAGTTACCCAGGGGCCGACGACGAGCAGTACTTC.

About this clone: No conserved phenylalanine or tryptophan is present at the end of the CDR3, so a read error is the likely explanation. The DNA is omitted, as the CDR3 cannot be located on it reliably, and the CDR3 follows TCRdb's listing. The J gene is TRBJ1-1, the V gene TRBV18; the table gives TRBD1 as D, unverified against the DNA. The CDR3 comprises 13 residues, both ends counted. The germline gives CDR1 KGHSH, CDR2 LQKENI. CDR3 protein: CASSPTDRGGFSI.

The chain has TRBV6-1 and TRBJ2-6; D is tentatively TRBD1 or TRBD2 (5 bases each). The CDR3 has 14 amino acids. The germline V gene encodes CDR1 MNHNS and CDR2 SASEGT. Trimming pared 2 bases from V and 8 bases from J, leaving 10 bases between. CDR3 amino acids: CASSELGVTNVLTF. CDR3 nucleotides: TGTGCCAGCAGTGAACTGGGGGTTACCAACGTCCTGACTTTC.

The gene calls are TRBV27 and TRBJ2-6; TRBD2 might be the D (6 bases). The CDR3 loop spans 13 amino acids. Germline V gives CDR1 MNHEY, CDR2 SMNVEV (reference sequence). V gave up 6 bases and J gave up 6 bases, with 9 bases separating them. CDR3 residues: CASSGGAANVLTF. In DNA form, the CDR3 reads TGTGCCAGCAGCGGGGGTGCGGCCAACGTCCTGACTTTC.

The chain has TRBV4-2 and TRBJ1-2, with 8 positions matching TRBD1. The ends lost 4 bases at V and 2 bases at J; junction bases unmatched: 9. CDR1 is LGHNA, CDR2 YNFKEQ, per germline. CDR3 length equals 16 residues. DNA for the CDR3: TGTGCCAGCAGCCCTGGACAGGGAGGCGGCAACTATGGCTACACCTTC. Amino acid sequence: CASSPGQGGGNYGYTF.

The gene calls are TRBV5-5 and TRBJ1-4; D unresolved. Trimming pared 7 bases from V and 0 bases from J, leaving 7 bases between. The V gene's germline CDR1 is SGHKS and CDR2 YYEKEE (reference sequence). CDR3 length: 13 residues. The CDR3 nucleotides are TGTGCCAGCTCGCGTACAACTAATGAAAAACTGTTTTTT. Translating gives CASSRTTNEKLFF.